The T cell receptor (beta chain) under discussion was sequenced for a study of shared clonotypes between healthy human individuals. Naive CD8 cells, CD45RO-negative and positively selected for CCR7, excluded terminally differentiated effector memory CD45RA+ cells. The table came from immunoSEQ multiplex PCR; TCRdb's copy has only in-frame clones and leaves some out. In the table there are 1.5 million to 2.5 million clones, about 95% of which are singletons. The sample was naive CD8+ T cells sorted from blood. The TCR originated in a man aged 18-30 years in good health.

Written as DNA, the CDR3 is TGTGCCAGCAGCCCACCGGAGGCTAGCAAAAACATTCAGTACTTC. This encodes CASSPPEASKNIQYF. The chain joins TRBV7-9 to TRBJ2-4, with D possibly being TRBD2 (5 bases). CDR3 length: 15 amino acids. Trimming took off 5 bases at V and 3 bases at J, with 14 bases between the two ends. The germline V gene encodes CDR1 SEHNR and CDR2 FQNEAQ (reference sequence).